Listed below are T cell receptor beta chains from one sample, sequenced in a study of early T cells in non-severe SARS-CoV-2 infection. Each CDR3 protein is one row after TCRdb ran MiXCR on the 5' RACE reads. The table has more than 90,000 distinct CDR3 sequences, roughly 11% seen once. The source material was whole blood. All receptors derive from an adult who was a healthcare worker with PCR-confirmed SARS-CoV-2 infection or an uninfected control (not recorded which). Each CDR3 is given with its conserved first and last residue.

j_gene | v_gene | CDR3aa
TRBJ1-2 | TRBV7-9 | CASSLNRGRGVGYTF
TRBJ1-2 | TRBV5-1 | CASSLEGSDGYTF
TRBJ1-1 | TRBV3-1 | CASSPMGQGVGRNTEAFF
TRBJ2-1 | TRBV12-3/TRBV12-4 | CASSYSTVLDEQFF
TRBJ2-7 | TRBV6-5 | CASSLAGPGYEQYF
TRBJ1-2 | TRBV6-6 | CASSYSGPGNYGYTF
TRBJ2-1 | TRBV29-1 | CSVEVRTSGGYEQFF
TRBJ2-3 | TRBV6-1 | CATDPGQGSDTQYF
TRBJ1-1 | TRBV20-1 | CSARERQVTEAFF
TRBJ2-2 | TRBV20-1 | CSARKTQDRADRAGELFF
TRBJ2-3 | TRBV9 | CASSRWDSYTDTQYF
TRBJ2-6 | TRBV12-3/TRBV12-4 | CASSLWGGRSGANVLTF
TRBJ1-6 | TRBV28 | CASRGAGGNSPLHF
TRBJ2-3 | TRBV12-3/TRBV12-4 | CASSRAGGPDTQYF
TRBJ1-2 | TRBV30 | CAWIPGADYGYTF
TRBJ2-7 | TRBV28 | CASSSETDSYEQYF
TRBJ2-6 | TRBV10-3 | CAISAGTGIPGANVLTF
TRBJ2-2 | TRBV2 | CASSTQGQGNTGELFF
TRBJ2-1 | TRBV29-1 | CSVVGTSGGVDYNEQFF
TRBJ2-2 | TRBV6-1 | CASSESGTSGGAGELFF
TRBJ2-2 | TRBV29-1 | CSGGQGRTGELFF
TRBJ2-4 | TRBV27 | CASSSEGQGDRDIQYF
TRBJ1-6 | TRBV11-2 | CASSSEGLASSPLHF
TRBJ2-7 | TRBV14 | CASSPSGIYEQYF
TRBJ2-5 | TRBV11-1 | CASSFEQGVETQYF
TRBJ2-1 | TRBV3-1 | CASSQVRRNEQFF
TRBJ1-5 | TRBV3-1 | CASSQTGAVQPQHF
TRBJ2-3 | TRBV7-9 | CASSFLIADTQYF
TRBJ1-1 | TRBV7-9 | CASSLTARTGRNTEAFF
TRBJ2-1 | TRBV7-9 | CASSPLDRDHNEQFF
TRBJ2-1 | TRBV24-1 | CATSEWTSGRRNEQFF
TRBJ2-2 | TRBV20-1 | CSALAGGYTGELFF
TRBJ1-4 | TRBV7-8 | CASTLGPTNEKLFF
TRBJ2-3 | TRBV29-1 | CSVEGDSTDTQYF
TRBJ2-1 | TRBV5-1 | CASSLAPVSPTNEQFF
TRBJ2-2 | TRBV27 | CASSRHGRTTGELFF
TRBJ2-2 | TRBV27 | CASSLLARGLTGELFF
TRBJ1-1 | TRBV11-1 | CASSLGGGQGGRNTEAFF
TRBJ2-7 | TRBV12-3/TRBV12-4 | CASSPGQGLTKYF
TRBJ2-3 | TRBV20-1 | CSAPSGADTQYF
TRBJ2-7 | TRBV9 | CASSVQGGYEQYF
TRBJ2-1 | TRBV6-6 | CASSLHFTGSYNEQFF